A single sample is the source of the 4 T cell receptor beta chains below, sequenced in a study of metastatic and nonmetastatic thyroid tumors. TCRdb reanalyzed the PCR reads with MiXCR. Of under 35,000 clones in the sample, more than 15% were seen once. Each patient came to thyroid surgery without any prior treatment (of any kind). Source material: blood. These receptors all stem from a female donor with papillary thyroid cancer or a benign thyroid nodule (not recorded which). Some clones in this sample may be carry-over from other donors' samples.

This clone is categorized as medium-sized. The CDR3 spells CASSERLNTIYF. For the CDR3, the DNA is TGTGCCAGCAGTGAAAGACTAAACACCATATATTTT. The V gene is TRBV6-1, the J gene TRBJ1-3; D unresolved. The CDR3 is 12 residues long. The germline V gene encodes CDR1 MNHNS and CDR2 SASEGT. V was trimmed by 2 bases and J by 6 bases, leaving 5 bases between them.

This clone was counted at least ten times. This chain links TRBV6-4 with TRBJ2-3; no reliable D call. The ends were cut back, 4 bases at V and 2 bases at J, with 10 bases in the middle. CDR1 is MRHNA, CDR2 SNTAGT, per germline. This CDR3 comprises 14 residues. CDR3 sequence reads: CASSVATDTDTQYF. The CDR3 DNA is TGTGCCAGCAGTGTAGCAACAGACACAGATACGCAGTATTTT.

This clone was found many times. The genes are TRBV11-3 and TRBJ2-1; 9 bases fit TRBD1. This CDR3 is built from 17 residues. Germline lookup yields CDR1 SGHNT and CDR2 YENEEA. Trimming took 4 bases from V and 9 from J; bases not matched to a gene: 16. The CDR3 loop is CASSSYSRGQGYGEQFF. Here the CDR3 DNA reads TGTGCCAGCAGCTCATATTCTCGGGGACAGGGATACGGTGAGCAGTTCTTC. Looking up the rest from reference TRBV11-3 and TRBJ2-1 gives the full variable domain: EAGVVQSPRYKIIEKKQPVAFWCNPISGHNTLYWYLQNLGQGPELLIRYENEEAVDDSQLPKDRFSAERLKGVDSTLKIQPAELGDSAVYLCASSSYSRGQGYGEQFFGPGTRLTVL.

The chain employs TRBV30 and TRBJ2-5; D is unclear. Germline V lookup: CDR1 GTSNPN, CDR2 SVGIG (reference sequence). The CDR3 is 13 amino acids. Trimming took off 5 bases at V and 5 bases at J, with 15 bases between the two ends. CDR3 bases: TGTGCCTGGGTGCTCAGGTCAGAGGAGACCCAGTACTTC. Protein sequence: CAWVLRSEETQYF. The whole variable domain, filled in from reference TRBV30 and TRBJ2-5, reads SQTIHQWPATLVQPVGSPLSLECTVEGTSNPNLYWYRQAAGRGLQLLFYSVGIGQISSEVPQNLSASRPQDRQFILSSKKLLLSDSGFYLCAWVLRSEETQYFGPGTRLLVL.